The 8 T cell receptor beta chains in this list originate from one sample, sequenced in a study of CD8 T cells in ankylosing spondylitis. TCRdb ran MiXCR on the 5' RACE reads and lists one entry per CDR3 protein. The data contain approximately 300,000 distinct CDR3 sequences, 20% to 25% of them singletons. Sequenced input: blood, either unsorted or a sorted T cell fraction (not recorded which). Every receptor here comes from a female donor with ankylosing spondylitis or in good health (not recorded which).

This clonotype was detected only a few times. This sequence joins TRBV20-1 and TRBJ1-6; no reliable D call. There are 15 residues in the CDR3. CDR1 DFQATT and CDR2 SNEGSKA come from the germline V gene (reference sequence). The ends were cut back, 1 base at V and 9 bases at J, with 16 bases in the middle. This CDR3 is CSARGRTLGSSPLHF. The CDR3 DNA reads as TGCAGTGCTAGAGGTCGGACCCTGGGCAGTTCACCCCTCCACTTT.

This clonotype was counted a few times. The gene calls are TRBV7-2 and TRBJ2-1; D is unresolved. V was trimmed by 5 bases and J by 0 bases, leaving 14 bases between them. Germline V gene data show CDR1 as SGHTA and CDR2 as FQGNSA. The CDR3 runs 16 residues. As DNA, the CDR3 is TGTGCCAGCAGCCCCGAGGTCCTCCTCTCCTACAATGAGCAGTTCTTC. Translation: CASSPEVLLSYNEQFF.

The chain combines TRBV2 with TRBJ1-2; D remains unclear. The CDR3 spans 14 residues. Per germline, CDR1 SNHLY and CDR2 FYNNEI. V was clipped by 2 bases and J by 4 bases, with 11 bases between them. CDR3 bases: TGTGCCAGCAGTGAAATGACTGGCATCTATGGCTACACCTTC. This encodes CASSEMTGIYGYTF.

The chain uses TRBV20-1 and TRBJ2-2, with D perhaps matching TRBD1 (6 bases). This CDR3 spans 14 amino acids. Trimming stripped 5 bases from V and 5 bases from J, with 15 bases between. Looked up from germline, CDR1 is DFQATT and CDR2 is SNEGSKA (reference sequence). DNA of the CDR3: TGCAGTGCTTACAGGGCATTGGTGACCGGGGAGCTGTTTTTT. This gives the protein CSAYRALVTGELFF.

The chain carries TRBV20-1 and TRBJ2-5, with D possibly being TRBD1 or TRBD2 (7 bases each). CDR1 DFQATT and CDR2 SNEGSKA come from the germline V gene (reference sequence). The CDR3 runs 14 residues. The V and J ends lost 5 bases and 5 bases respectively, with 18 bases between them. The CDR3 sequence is CSASQGGLRETQYF. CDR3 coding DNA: TGCAGTGCTTCCCAGGGGGGGCTACGGGAGACCCAGTACTTC.

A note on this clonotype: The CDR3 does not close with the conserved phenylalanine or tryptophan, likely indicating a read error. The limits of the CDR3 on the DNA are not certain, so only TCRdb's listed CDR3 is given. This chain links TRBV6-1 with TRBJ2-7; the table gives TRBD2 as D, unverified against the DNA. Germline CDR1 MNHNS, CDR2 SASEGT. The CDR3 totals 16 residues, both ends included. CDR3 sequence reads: CASSGGGQGGLAGFTI.

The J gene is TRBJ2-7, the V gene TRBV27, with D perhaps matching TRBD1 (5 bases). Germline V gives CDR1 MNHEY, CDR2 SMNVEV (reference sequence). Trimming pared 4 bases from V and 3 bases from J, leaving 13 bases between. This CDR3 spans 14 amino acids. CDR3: CASSSLNRLYEQYF. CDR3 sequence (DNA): TGTGCCAGCAGTTCCTTAAACAGGCTCTACGAGCAGTACTTC.

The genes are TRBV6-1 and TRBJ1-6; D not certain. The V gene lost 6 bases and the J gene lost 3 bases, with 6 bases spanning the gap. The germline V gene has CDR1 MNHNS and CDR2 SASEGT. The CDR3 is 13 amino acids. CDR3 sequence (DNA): TGTGCCAGCAGCGTGAACTATAATTCACCCCTCCACTTT. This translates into CASSVNYNSPLHF.